Shown below are 18 T cell receptor beta chains from a single sample sequenced in a study of T cell changes during pregnancy in multiple sclerosis. Assay used: immunoSEQ multiplex PCR; TCRdb lists only in-frame clones, some missing. The sample has 90,000 or so clones, 91% seen once; the top ten hold 3% to 4.5%. Sequences were derived from PBMCs, sampled in the first trimester of pregnancy. These receptors were collected from a female donor in good health, serving as a control in a pregnancy study. Some clones in this sample may be carry-over from other donors' samples.

V usage is TRBV5-6 and J usage is TRBJ2-2, with D hard to call. CDR3 length: 12 amino acids. Germline CDR1 SGHDT, CDR2 YYEEEE. V was clipped by 0 bases and J by 6 bases, with 3 bases between them. CDR3 sequence reads: CASSLVAGELFF. In DNA, the CDR3 is TGTGCCAGCAGCTTGGTCGCCGGGGAGCTGTTTTTT.

This chain connects TRBV4-3 to TRBJ2-2, with TRBD2 identical over 8 bases. V lost 1 base, J lost 2 bases, and 6 bases stayed unmatched. Germline V gives CDR1 LGHNA, CDR2 YSLEER. CDR3 length equals 17 residues. CDR3 DNA: TGCGCCAGCAGCCAAGCCGCAGCGGGAGAAAACACCGGGGAGCTGTTTTTT. It yields the protein CASSQAAAGENTGELFF.

The chain employs TRBV7-2 and TRBJ1-5; D ambiguous. Germline V lookup: CDR1 SGHTA, CDR2 FQGNSA. The V and J ends lost 5 bases and 0 bases respectively, with 8 bases between them. The CDR3 contains 14 residues. The CDR3 loop is CASSPEYSNQPQHF. CDR3 bases: TGTGCCAGCAGCCCAGAATATAGCAATCAGCCCCAGCATTTT. Complete variable domain (other parts from reference TRBV7-2 and TRBJ1-5): GAGVSQSPSNKVTEKGKDVELRCDPISGHTALYWYRQSLGQGLEFLIYFQGNSAPDKSGLPSDRFSAERTGGSVSTLTIQRTQQEDSAVYLCASSPEYSNQPQHFGDGTRLSIL.

The chain recombines TRBV10-3 with TRBJ2-5; TRBD2 aligns across 12 bases. The CDR3 has 15 residues. The V and J ends lost 7 bases and 5 bases, in that order; junction bases with no gene match: 8. Looked up from germline, CDR1 is ENHRY and CDR2 is SYGVKD. The CDR3 bases are TGTGCCATCACCTCTAGCGGGAGGGCCGATGAGACCCAGTACTTC. Translated, it gives CAITSSGRADETQYF.

The V call is TRBV19, the J call TRBJ1-2; no definite D call. The CDR3 runs 14 residues. Germline loops: CDR1 LNHDA, CDR2 SQIVND (reference sequence). Deletions cut 1 base from V and 6 bases from J, with 12 bases between. The CDR3 bases are TGTGCCAGTAGTATAGTTAATCAAGAGAATGGCTACACCTTC. Translated: CASSIVNQENGYTF. The whole variable domain, filled in from reference TRBV19 and TRBJ1-2, reads DGGITQSPKYLFRKEGQNVTLSCEQNLNHDAMYWYRQDPGQGLRLIYYSQIVNDFQKGDIAEGYSVSREKKESFPLTVTSAQKNPTAFYLCASSIVNQENGYTFGSGTRLTVV.

The chain recombines TRBV27 with TRBJ2-5; 15 bases align to TRBD2. Looked up from germline, CDR1 is MNHEY and CDR2 is SMNVEV (reference sequence). This CDR3 spans 17 amino acids. Trimming at V came to 1 base and at J to 5 bases, leaving 5 bases not matched to a gene. The chain's CDR3 is CASSLLGLAGGRETQYF. CDR3 coding DNA: TGTGCCAGCAGTTTATTGGGACTAGCGGGAGGAAGGGAGACCCAGTACTTC.

The CDR3 sequence: CATGLAGVRPYEQYF. The CDR3 DNA sequence: TGTGCCACCGGACTAGCGGGAGTAAGGCCGTACGAGCAGTACTTC. The chain combines TRBV7-2 with TRBJ2-7; 13 bases are a match to TRBD2. The CDR3 runs 15 residues. The germline CDR1 and CDR2 sequences are SGHTA and FQGNSA. V was clipped by 10 bases and J by 4 bases; unmatched bases: 10.

The chain joins TRBV7-9 to TRBJ2-7; 11 bases match TRBD2. The germline gives CDR1 SEHNR, CDR2 FQNEAQ (reference sequence). Trimming removed 4 bases from V and 0 bases from J; junction bases left unmatched: 5. The CDR3 runs 16 residues. The CDR3 DNA follows: TGTGCCAGCAGCTCCTATAGCGGGAGGGCCTCCTACGAGCAGTACTTC. The encoded protein is CASSSYSGRASYEQYF.

This clone appeared a single time. This chain links TRBV28 with TRBJ2-7, with 7 positions matching TRBD1. The CDR3 spans 14 residues. Trimming cost V 3 bases and J 2 bases; bases outside gene matches: 4. Germline V gene lookup returns CDR1 MDHEN and CDR2 SYDVKM. In DNA form, the CDR3 reads TGTGCCAGCAGTTTCCGGGACAGAACCTACGAGCAGTACTTC. As protein: CASSFRDRTYEQYF.

The CDR3 sequence: CSVGTEGPDTQYF. CDR3 nucleotides: TGCAGCGTTGGCACGGAGGGCCCCGATACGCAGTATTTT. The chain joins TRBV29-1 to TRBJ2-3; D is possibly TRBD2 (6 bases). V was pared by 4 bases and J by 6 bases, with 14 bases between. Germline lookup yields CDR1 SQVTM and CDR2 ANQGSEA. CDR3 length equals 13 residues.

This chain uses TRBV19 with TRBJ2-3, with 8 bases matching TRBD2. This CDR3 comprises 16 residues. Germline assignment: CDR1 LNHDA and CDR2 SQIVND (reference sequence). V trimming: 5 bases; J trimming: 4 bases; junction bases outside the gene matches: 11. The CDR3 spells CASSPYGGALPDTQYF. DNA for the CDR3: TGTGCCAGTAGTCCATACGGGGGGGCCTTGCCAGATACGCAGTATTTT. The variable domain in full, completed from reference TRBV19 and TRBJ2-3, reads DGGITQSPKYLFRKEGQNVTLSCEQNLNHDAMYWYRQDPGQGLRLIYYSQIVNDFQKGDIAEGYSVSREKKESFPLTVTSAQKNPTAFYLCASSPYGGALPDTQYFGPGTRLTVL.

This clone has a handful of counts. Other DNA sequences from this sample encode an identical CDR3 as well. The chain recombines TRBV7-2 with TRBJ2-7; D call uncertain. Germline CDR1 is SGHTA and CDR2 is FQGNSA. The V end was cut by 5 bases, the J end by 1 base, with 3 bases between. The CDR3 consists of 11 residues. The CDR3 loop reads CASSPSYEQYF. For the CDR3, the DNA is TGTGCCAGCAGCCCATCCTACGAGCAGTACTTC.

This clone appeared a single time. V gene TRBV6-1 combines with J gene TRBJ1-1, with D unresolved. Looked up from germline, CDR1 is MNHNS and CDR2 is SASEGT. The CDR3 is made up of 13 amino acids. Trimming took 3 bases from V and 0 from J, leaving 5 bases between them. CDR3 loop: CASSEVVNTEAFF. CDR3 DNA sequence: TGTGCCAGCAGTGAGGTAGTGAACACTGAAGCTTTCTTT.

The chain joins TRBV7-3 to TRBJ1-2, with D tentatively TRBD1 (5 bases). The germline V gene encodes CDR1 SGHTA and CDR2 FQGTGA. The CDR3 spans 13 residues. Trimming removed 1 base at V and 5 bases at J, with 8 bases between. The CDR3 region is CASSLIGGYGYTF. The CDR3 DNA is TGTGCCAGCAGCTTAATCGGGGGGTATGGCTACACCTTC. The whole variable domain, filled in from reference TRBV7-3 and TRBJ1-2, reads GAGVSQTPSNKVTEKGKYVELRCDPISGHTALYWYRQSLGQGPEFLIYFQGTGAADDSGLPNDRFFAVRPEGSVSTLKIQRTERGDSAVYLCASSLIGGYGYTFGSGTRLTVV.

This sequence joins TRBV7-8 and TRBJ1-4; TRBD1 matches at 10 bases. The V segment lost 5 bases and the J segment 8 bases; nucleotides outside the gene matches: 8. Germline V gene data show CDR1 as SGHVS and CDR2 as FQNEAQ. This CDR3 has 15 residues. The CDR3 bases are TGTGCCAGCAGCACCCGGACAGGGGGGTTAGAAAAACTGTTTTTT. It translates to CASSTRTGGLEKLFF.

The genes are TRBV27 and TRBJ2-3; D might be TRBD1 (5 bases). The CDR3 has 17 amino acids. Trimming removed 4 bases at V and 2 bases at J, with 19 bases between. Germline V gene sequence: CDR1 MNHEY, CDR2 SMNVEV (reference sequence). CDR3 coding DNA: TGTGCCAGCAGTTCAAGGGGTTCTAGGTCGCTCACAGATACGCAGTATTTT. It translates to CASSSRGSRSLTDTQYF.

This clone has only one observation. The V call is TRBV5-4, the J call TRBJ2-5, with 7 bases identical to TRBD2. This CDR3 is 15 amino acids long. Germline CDR1 reads SGHNT; CDR2 reads YYREEE (reference sequence). V shed 4 bases and J 0 bases; nucleotides not matched to a gene: 6. The CDR3 nucleotides are TGTGCCAGCAGCCATTCCCTAGCGGACCAAGAGACCCAGTACTTC. Amino acid sequence: CASSHSLADQETQYF.

The CDR3 reads CASSLFTAQPQHF. The CDR3 DNA reads as TGTGCCAGCAGTTTATTCACAGCTCAGCCCCAGCATTTT. The rearrangement uses TRBV28 and TRBJ1-5; D is unclear. Deletions cut 1 base from V and 6 bases from J, with 7 bases between. Germline loops: CDR1 MDHEN, CDR2 SYDVKM. This CDR3 comprises 13 residues.